What follows are 27 T cell receptor beta chains derived from one specimen sequenced in a study of beta chain features in type 1 diabetes. Sequenced material consisted of expressed TCRB transcripts (all of the isolated RNA was reverse transcribed). Sequencing used immunoSEQ multiplex PCR; TCRdb keeps in-frame clones, though not all of them. The repertoire includes tens of thousands of clones, around a third of them detected once, and about 0.5% sits in the top ten. The source material was stem cell memory CD4+ T cells from blood. The receptors here all came from a young woman in good health.

The chain carries TRBV7-2 and TRBJ2-3; TRBD2 agrees at 7 bases. CDR3 length equals 14 residues. Germline V gene data show CDR1 as SGHTA and CDR2 as FQGNSA. The junction had 5 bases not matched to a gene; V was cut back by 4 bases and J by 4 bases. This chain's CDR3 is CASSSGAGPDTQYF. CDR3 coding DNA: TGTGCCAGCAGCTCAGGAGCGGGGCCAGATACGCAGTATTTT.

The rearrangement links TRBV20-1 to TRBJ2-1; D is unclear. The CDR3 has 11 residues. V lost 5 bases and J lost 4, with 6 bases in between. Germline values: CDR1 DFQATT, CDR2 SNEGSKA (reference sequence). The CDR3 sequence is CSASQYNEQFF. CDR3 sequence (DNA): TGCAGTGCTTCACAGTACAATGAGCAGTTCTTC.

In nucleotides, the CDR3 is TGTGCCAGCACGGGAGGGACCTACAATGAGCAGTTCTTC. This translates into CASTGGTYNEQFF. The chain uses TRBV6-6 and TRBJ2-1; 8 nucleotides align to TRBD2. The CDR3 spans 13 residues. Germline V gives CDR1 MNHNY, CDR2 SVGAGI (reference sequence). J lost 2 bases, V lost 7 bases, and 1 base had no gene match.

This clone has just a few counts. This chain links TRBV28 with TRBJ1-1; 8 bases line up with TRBD1. J gave up 5 bases and V 2 bases, and 10 bases lay outside the gene matches. The CDR3 is 16 residues long. Germline CDR1 reads MDHEN; CDR2 reads SYDVKM. CDR3 region: CASSLLPGQAKTEAFF. The CDR3 nucleotides are TGTGCCAGCAGTTTACTACCGGGACAGGCGAAAACTGAAGCTTTCTTT.

This chain joins TRBV7-6 and TRBJ1-4; D may be TRBD1 (5 bases). The CDR3 runs 14 residues. V lost 5 bases and J 4 bases, leaving 11 bases between the germline ends. From germline, CDR1 is SGHVS and CDR2 FNYEAQ. CDR3 sequence (DNA): TGTGCCAGCAGCCCCTCGGACATTAATGAAAAACTGTTTTTT. It encodes CASSPSDINEKLFF.

This chain links TRBV5-6 with TRBJ1-2; tentative D call: TRBD1 (5 bases). V shed 6 bases and J shed 6 bases, with 12 bases lying between them. Looked up from germline, CDR1 is SGHDT and CDR2 is YYEEEE. The CDR3 spans 12 residues. CDR3 region: CASMGGLNGYTF. The CDR3 bases are TGTGCCAGCATGGGGGGATTGAATGGCTACACCTTC.

V is TRBV4-1 and J is TRBJ2-1; TRBD2 is a possible D gene (6 bases). The CDR3 has 17 residues. The V and J ends lost 3 bases and 6 bases respectively, with 21 bases between them. CDR1 is MGHRA and CDR2 is YSYEKL in the germline V gene. The CDR3 nucleotides are TGCGCCAGCAGCCAGGGCTCGTGGCTAGCGTCATCCAATGAGCAGTTCTTC. It specifies CASSQGSWLASSNEQFF.

This rearrangement joins TRBV14 to TRBJ2-7, with 10 bases matching TRBD1. The germline V gene has CDR1 SGHDN and CDR2 FVKESK. V lost 5 bases, J lost 5 bases, and 9 bases stayed unmatched. CDR3 length: 15 amino acids. The CDR3 region has the DNA TGTGCCAGCAGCGACAGGGGGCTGTTTCCCCACGAGCAGTACTTC. Protein: CASSDRGLFPHEQYF.

The rearrangement joins TRBV27 to TRBJ1-1, with unresolved D. The CDR3 runs to 13 residues. V lost 3 bases, J lost 3 bases, and 8 bases lay in between. Looked up from germline, CDR1 is MNHEY and CDR2 is SMNVEV (reference sequence). CDR3 bases: TGTGCCAGCAGTTTTAACAGCTACACTGAAGCTTTCTTT. Amino acids: CASSFNSYTEAFF.

This clone turned up a few times. The chain joins TRBV19 to TRBJ1-2; D unresolved. Trimming cost V 8 bases and J 3 bases, with 10 bases left between them. The CDR3 contains 12 residues. Germline loops: CDR1 LNHDA, CDR2 SQIVND (reference sequence). The CDR3 is CASHSGDYGYTF. For the CDR3, the DNA is TGTGCCAGTCATAGCGGTGACTATGGCTACACCTTC.

The rearrangement joins TRBV18 to TRBJ1-1, with a weak D call TRBD1 (5 bases). Trimming removed 4 bases at V and 1 base at J, with 13 bases between. The germline V gene encodes CDR1 KGHSH and CDR2 LQKENI. This CDR3 contains 15 residues. CDR3 protein: CASSLTRDPNTEAFF. Here the CDR3 DNA reads TGTGCCAGCTCACTTACCAGGGATCCGAACACTGAAGCTTTCTTT.

The V and J genes are TRBV7-2 and TRBJ1-4, with TRBD1 identical over 7 bases. The V segment lost 5 bases and the J segment 3 bases; nucleotides outside the gene matches: 3. The CDR3 is 14 amino acids. Germline V CDR1 and CDR2: SGHTA, FQGNSA. Here the CDR3 DNA reads TGTGCCAGCAGCCGACAGGGATCTAATGAAAAACTGTTTTTT. Translation: CASSRQGSNEKLFF. The complete variable domain, with remaining parts taken from reference TRBV7-2 and TRBJ1-4, reads GAGVSQSPSNKVTEKGKDVELRCDPISGHTALYWYRQSLGQGLEFLIYFQGNSAPDKSGLPSDRFSAERTGGSVSTLTIQRTQQEDSAVYLCASSRQGSNEKLFFGSGTQLSVL.

In this sample, this clone turned up once. V usage is TRBV5-1 and J usage is TRBJ2-7; 11 nucleotides match TRBD1. This CDR3 spans 15 amino acids. Trimming removed 0 bases from V and 6 bases from J; junction bases left unmatched: 5. Germline-derived CDR1 and CDR2 are SGHRS and YFSETQ. DNA of the CDR3: TGCGCCAGCAGCTTGGAGGGACAGGGGGTGGTCGAGCAGTACTTC. This sequence encodes CASSLEGQGVVEQYF.

This clone has at least ten counts. The V and J genes are TRBV18 and TRBJ2-5; D gene unclear. Trimming took 0 bases from V and 5 from J, leaving 4 bases between them. The CDR3 loop spans 12 amino acids. CDR1 KGHSH and CDR2 LQKENI come from the germline V gene. The CDR3 coding sequence is TGTGCCAGCTCACCACCACAGGAGACCCAGTACTTC. Its protein product is CASSPPQETQYF.

This clone appeared a few times. The chain links TRBV14 to TRBJ2-7; the match to TRBD2 covers 10 bases. The J segment lost 6 bases and the V segment lost 2 bases, leaving 10 bases of the junction unmatched. The CDR3 runs 16 residues. Germline V CDR1 and CDR2: SGHDN, FVKESK. CDR3 DNA: TGTGCCAGCAGCCAATCTTCTAGCGGGAGAGTCCTCGAGCAGTACTTC. Residues: CASSQSSSGRVLEQYF. The whole variable domain, remainder taken from reference TRBV14 and TRBJ2-7, is EAGVTQFPSHSVIEKGQTVTLRCDPISGHDNLYWYRRVMGKEIKFLLHFVKESKQDESGMPNNRFLAERTGGTYSTLKVQPAELEDSGVYFCASSQSSSGRVLEQYFGPGTRLTVT.

The chain has TRBV7-2 and TRBJ2-5, with TRBD2 identical over 13 bases. The CDR3 length is 15 residues. CDR1 and CDR2 from the germline V gene are SGHTA and FQGNSA. V shed 3 bases and J 4 bases; nucleotides not matched to a gene: 2. CDR3 sequence: CASSFGLAGAETQYF. CDR3 DNA sequence: TGTGCCAGCAGCTTTGGACTAGCGGGGGCAGAGACCCAGTACTTC.

This clone was counted a single time. The rearrangement uses TRBV27 and TRBJ2-5; the match to TRBD2 covers 7 bases. V dropped 3 bases and J dropped 1; count of bases not matched to a gene: 2. Germline CDR1 reads MNHEY; CDR2 reads SMNVEV (reference sequence). This CDR3 has 14 amino acids. The CDR3 protein is CASSLTSSQETQYF. CDR3 in DNA: TGTGCCAGCAGTTTGACTAGCTCCCAAGAGACCCAGTACTTC.

This clone appeared many times. The chain recombines TRBV5-6 with TRBJ2-1; 7 bases fit TRBD2. J was trimmed by 8 bases and V by 1 base; bases with no gene match: 3. Germline CDR1 and CDR2: SGHDT and YYEEEE. The CDR3 runs 13 residues. The CDR3 DNA reads TGTGCCAGCAGCTTGACGGGAGGCGATGAGCAGTTCTTC. This encodes CASSLTGGDEQFF.

V usage is TRBV2 and J usage is TRBJ1-1; a possible D gene is TRBD1 (5 bases). The CDR3 contains 13 residues. Trimming removed 7 bases at V and 3 bases at J, with 12 bases between. Germline CDR1 and CDR2: SNHLY and FYNNEI. For the CDR3, the DNA is TGTGCCAGCAAGACAGACTTGTACACTGAAGCTTTCTTT. It translates to CASKTDLYTEAFF.

This clone was seen only a few times. V gene TRBV29-1 combines with J gene TRBJ2-1; 8 nucleotides align to TRBD2. CDR1 and CDR2 from the germline V gene are SQVTM and ANQGSEA. V gave up 0 bases and J gave up 14 bases; unmatched junction bases: 9. This CDR3 has 13 residues. The CDR3 sequence: CSVEEGAGTREFF. Here the CDR3 DNA reads TGCAGCGTTGAAGAAGGGGCCGGGACTAGGGAGTTCTTC.

The gene calls are TRBV19 and TRBJ2-7, with 12 nucleotides matching TRBD2. J lost 4 bases, V lost 4 bases, and 5 bases had no gene match. The germline CDR1 and CDR2 sequences are LNHDA and SQIVND (reference sequence). This CDR3 has 15 amino acids. This chain's CDR3 is CASSTPTSGSYEQYF. CDR3 DNA sequence: TGTGCCAGTAGTACTCCGACTAGCGGGAGTTACGAGCAGTACTTC.

This clone was detected only a few times. J is TRBJ2-7 and V is TRBV5-1; 9 nucleotides align to TRBD1. The CDR3 contains 14 residues. The V segment lost 4 bases and the J segment 3 bases; nucleotides outside the gene matches: 5. Per the germline V gene, CDR1 is SGHRS and CDR2 is YFSETQ. The CDR3 loop is CASSPGTGIYEQYF. The CDR3 DNA follows: TGCGCCAGCAGCCCCGGGACAGGGATCTACGAGCAGTACTTC.

This rearrangement joins TRBV7-2 to TRBJ2-3, with TRBD2 identical over 7 bases. The CDR3 covers 16 residues. Looked up from germline, CDR1 is SGHTA and CDR2 is FQGNSA. Unmatched junction bases numbered 7, after V lost 3 bases and J lost 1 base. The CDR3 reads CASSLYGLVGTDTQYF. The CDR3 DNA reads TGTGCCAGCAGCTTGTACGGACTAGTTGGCACAGATACGCAGTATTTT. Looking up the rest from reference TRBV7-2 and TRBJ2-3 gives the full variable domain: GAGVSQSPSNKVTEKGKDVELRCDPISGHTALYWYRQSLGQGLEFLIYFQGNSAPDKSGLPSDRFSAERTGGSVSTLTIQRTQQEDSAVYLCASSLYGLVGTDTQYFGPGTRLTVL.

About this clone itself: Other DNA sequences in this sample translate to the same CDR3. V usage is TRBV7-2 and J usage is TRBJ1-4; 10 bases match TRBD1. The junction had 5 bases not matched to a gene; V was cut back by 5 bases and J by 8 bases. Per germline, CDR1 SGHTA and CDR2 FQGNSA. This CDR3 comprises 14 residues. The DNA of the CDR3 is TGTGCCAGCAGCCCGGGACAGGGGAACGAAAAACTGTTTTTT. Protein sequence: CASSPGQGNEKLFF.

In this sample, this clone turned up a few times. V and J are TRBV19 and TRBJ2-2; 9 nucleotides align to TRBD2. CDR3 length: 12 amino acids. CDR1 is LNHDA and CDR2 is SQIVND in the germline V gene (reference sequence). The trim removed 10 bases at V and 6 bases at J, leaving 3 bases unmatched. In nucleotides, the CDR3 is TGTGCCACCCAGCGGGAGGCCGGGGAGCTGTTTTTT. It is translated as CATQREAGELFF.

This clone has a handful of counts. The chain is built from TRBV5-1 and TRBJ1-2, with TRBD1 identical over 10 bases. This CDR3 comprises 14 residues. V was pared by 5 bases and J by 3 bases, with 4 bases of the junction left unmatched. Germline V gene lookup returns CDR1 SGHRS and CDR2 YFSETQ. CDR3 amino acids: CASSMTGGDYGYTF. CDR3 nucleotides: TGCGCCAGCAGTATGACAGGGGGCGACTATGGCTACACCTTC.

The CDR3 DNA is TGCGCCAGCAGCCAAAAGCAGGGGATCAGTGGCTACACCTTC. It specifies CASSQKQGISGYTF. The chain links TRBV4-1 to TRBJ1-2, with D tentatively TRBD1 (6 bases). This CDR3 contains 14 residues. V lost 2 bases to trimming and J lost 7 bases, with 14 bases between them. The V gene's germline CDR1 is MGHRA and CDR2 YSYEKL.